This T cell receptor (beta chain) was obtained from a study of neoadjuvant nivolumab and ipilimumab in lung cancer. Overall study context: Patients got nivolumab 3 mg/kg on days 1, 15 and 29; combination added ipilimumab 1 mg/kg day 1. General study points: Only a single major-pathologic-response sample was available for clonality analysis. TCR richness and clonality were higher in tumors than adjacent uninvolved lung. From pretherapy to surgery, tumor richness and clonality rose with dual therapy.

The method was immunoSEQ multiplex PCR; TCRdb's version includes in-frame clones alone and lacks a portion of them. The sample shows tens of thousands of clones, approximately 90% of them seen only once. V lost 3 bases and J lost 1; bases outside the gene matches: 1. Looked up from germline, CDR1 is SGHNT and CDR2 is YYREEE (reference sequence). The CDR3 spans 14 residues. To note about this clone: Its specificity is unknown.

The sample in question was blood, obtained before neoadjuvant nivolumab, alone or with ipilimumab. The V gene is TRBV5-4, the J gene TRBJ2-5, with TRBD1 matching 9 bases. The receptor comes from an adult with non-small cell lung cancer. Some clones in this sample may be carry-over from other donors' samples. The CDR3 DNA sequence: TGTGCCAGCAGCTGGGGACAGGGCCAAGAGACCCAGTACTTC. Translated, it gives CASSWGQGQETQYF. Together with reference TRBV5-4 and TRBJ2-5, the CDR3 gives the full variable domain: ETGVTQSPTHLIKTRGQQVTLRCSSQSGHNTVSWYQQALGQGPQFIFQYYREEENGRGNFPPRFSGLQFPNYSSELNVNALELDDSALYLCASSWGQGQETQYFGPGTRLLVL.